This T cell receptor beta chain came from a study of T cell responses to AZD1222 COVID-19 vaccine. J gave up 3 bases and V 4 bases, and 11 bases lay outside the gene matches. Germline V gene lookup returns CDR1 SGHRS and CDR2 YFSETQ. The CDR3 covers 16 residues. Study observations and caveats: CD4 TCRs associated with vaccination spanned spike, dominating at 160-218 and 743-854. Among AZD1222 vaccinees, only six were seropositive at baseline. All repertoire sampling was performed exclusively after the peak T cell response. Clonal diversity may have been underestimated, and the donors were mostly white British, with more females than males.

Regarding this clone: Its antigen is currently unknown.

Profiled with immunoSEQ multiplex PCR; TCRdb holds only in-frame clones, not every one. The sample includes around 110,000 clones, almost 95% of them seen just once. The J gene is TRBJ2-3, the V gene TRBV5-1, with 7 bases identical to TRBD2. This sequence was found in an adult who received the AZD1222 COVID-19 vaccine. The material was peripheral blood, obtained 28 days after the second AZD1222 dose. In DNA form, the CDR3 reads TGCGCCAGCAGCCCGGCGGGCGGGAGTGTTACAGATACGCAGTATTTT. It yields the protein CASSPAGGSVTDTQYF.